Listed here is a single TCR beta chain. The antigen remains unidentified. The data were taken from a study of T cell responses to AZD1222 COVID-19 vaccine. Overall study context: Second doses were pooled across both intervals (about 4 or about 12 weeks).

After removal of 5 bases from V and 0 bases from J, the junction contained 4 bases not matched to a gene. CDR1 and CDR2 from the germline V gene are SGHAT and FQNNGV. The CDR3 loop spans 14 amino acids. TCRdb keeps only in-frame clones here, not all; method: immunoSEQ multiplex PCR. The sample yields about 170,000 clones, 80% to 95% seen once. Study-level points and caveats: CD4 TCRs linked to vaccination spanned spike, dominating at 160-218 and 743-854. In the spike-specific TCR repertoire, nearly half reportedly target unmutated variant regions.

The starting material was peripheral blood, obtained on day 0 of AZD1222 vaccination. The chain employs TRBV11-2 and TRBJ2-7, with 7 positions matching TRBD1. The source is an adult in good health. CDR3 DNA: TGTGCCAGCAGCCTCGGACAGGACTCCTACGAGCAGTACTTC. The encoded protein is CASSLGQDSYEQYF.